These 2 T cell receptor beta chains originate from one sample sequenced in a study of blood T cell repertoires in COVID-19. This table comes from immunoSEQ multiplex PCR, and its TCRdb copy is limited to in-frame clones, with some not included. Altogether 130,000 to 150,000 clones are present, more than 70% being singletons, with the ten largest covering around 13%. Specimen: peripheral blood. Source of these receptors: a man aged 60 to 75 with active or convalescent COVID-19.

V gene TRBV19 combines with J gene TRBJ1-1; a possible D gene is TRBD1 (5 bases). Germline V CDR1 and CDR2: LNHDA, SQIVND (reference sequence). V shed 5 bases and J shed 3 bases, with 10 bases lying between them. The CDR3 has 13 amino acids. CDR3 sequence: CASSSGTHTEAFF. As DNA, the CDR3 is TGTGCCAGTAGTTCCGGGACTCACACTGAAGCTTTCTTT.

The J gene is TRBJ2-3, the V gene TRBV7-7, with 9 bases identical to TRBD2. Trimming removed 4 bases from V and 4 bases from J; junction bases left unmatched: 3. Per germline, CDR1 SSHAT and CDR2 FNYEAQ (reference sequence). The CDR3 has 14 residues. The CDR3: CASSSGLAADTQYF. The CDR3 bases are TGTGCCAGCAGCTCGGGACTAGCCGCAGATACGCAGTATTTT.